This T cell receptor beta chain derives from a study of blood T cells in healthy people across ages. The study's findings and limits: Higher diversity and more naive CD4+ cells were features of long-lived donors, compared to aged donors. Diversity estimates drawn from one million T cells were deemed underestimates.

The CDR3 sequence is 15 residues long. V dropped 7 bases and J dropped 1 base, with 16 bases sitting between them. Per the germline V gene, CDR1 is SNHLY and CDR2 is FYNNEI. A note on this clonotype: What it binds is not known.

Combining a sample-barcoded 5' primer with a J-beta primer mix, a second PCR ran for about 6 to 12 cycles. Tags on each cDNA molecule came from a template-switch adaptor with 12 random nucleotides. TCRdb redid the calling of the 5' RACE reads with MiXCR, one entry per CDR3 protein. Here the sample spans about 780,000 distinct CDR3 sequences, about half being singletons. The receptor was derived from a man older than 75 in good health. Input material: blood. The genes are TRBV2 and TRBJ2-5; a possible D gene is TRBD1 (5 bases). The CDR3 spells CASKLDQGSQETQYF. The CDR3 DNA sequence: TGTGCCAGCAAACTGGATCAGGGCAGCCAAGAGACCCAGTACTTC. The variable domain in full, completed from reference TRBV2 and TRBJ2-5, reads EPEVTQTPSHQVTQMGQEVILRCVPISNHLYFYWYRQILGQKVEFLVSFYNNEISEKSEIFDDQFSVERPDGSNFTLKIRSTKLEDSAMYFCASKLDQGSQETQYFGPGTRLLVL.